The 16 T cell receptor beta chains below come from one sample, sequenced in a study of OX40 agonist ivuxolimab in advanced cancers. Here immunoSEQ multiplex PCR was the method, and the copy in TCRdb shows in-frame clones only, minus some. The table records around 70,000 clones, roughly 82% of them present only once. Sample: CD4+ or CD8+ T cells sorted from blood, taken in a trial of the OX40 agonist ivuxolimab. Receptor source: an adult with an advanced solid tumor such as melanoma, head and neck, liver or kidney cancer.

The V and J genes are TRBV19 and TRBJ2-3; TRBD2 aligns across 9 bases. The CDR3 consists of 14 residues. Trimming at V came to 8 bases and at J to 10 bases, leaving 13 bases not matched to a gene. Per germline, CDR1 LNHDA and CDR2 SQIVND (reference sequence). The CDR3 region is CASHFSGGITPQYF. Here the CDR3 DNA reads TGTGCCAGTCATTTCAGCGGGGGGATCACCCCGCAGTATTTT.

V and J are TRBV7-2 and TRBJ1-4; 8 bases are a match to TRBD1. Germline V gene sequence: CDR1 SGHTA, CDR2 FQGNSA. The CDR3 is 17 residues long. The J segment lost 5 bases and the V segment lost 5 bases, leaving 13 bases of the junction unmatched. Here the CDR3 reads CASSPQSLRTGNEKLFF. The CDR3 coding sequence is TGTGCCAGCAGCCCACAGTCGCTTAGGACAGGGAATGAAAAACTGTTTTTT.

The genes are TRBV28 and TRBJ1-4; D is ambiguous. The CDR3 runs 13 residues. CDR1 and CDR2 from the germline V gene are MDHEN and SYDVKM. Trimming removed 7 bases at V and 8 bases at J, with 14 bases between. In DNA form, the CDR3 reads TGTGCCAGCAAGAGAGGGAGGTGGGAAAAACTGTTTTTT. Translated: CASKRGRWEKLFF.

This chain connects TRBV25-1 to TRBJ2-5, with a possible D match to TRBD2 (6 bases). The CDR3 has 15 residues. Germline assignment: CDR1 MGHDK and CDR2 SYGVNS. V was cut by 1 base and J by 1 base, with 10 bases left in between. CDR3 in DNA: TGTGCCAGCAGTGAATTGACGGGGGTCCAAGAGACCCAGTACTTC. Translated, it gives CASSELTGVQETQYF.

The sample holds a few counts of this clone. The gene calls are TRBV4-1 and TRBJ2-3, with D maybe TRBD1 (6 bases). With 1 base removed from V and 1 base from J, the gap between germline ends came to 21 bases. Per the germline V gene, CDR1 is MGHRA and CDR2 is YSYEKL. This CDR3 is built from 19 residues. DNA for the CDR3: TGCGCCAGCAGCCAAGGAAGGACAGTTATGGGGTTGGGCACAGATACGCAGTATTTT. Its translation is CASSQGRTVMGLGTDTQYF.

The chain recombines TRBV15 with TRBJ1-2; D remains unclear. The CDR3 length is 16 residues. Trimming cost V 1 base and J 1 base, with 13 bases left between them. The germline V gene has CDR1 LNHNV and CDR2 YYDKDF (reference sequence). In DNA form, the CDR3 reads TGTGCCACCAGCAGAGGGTTAGATGTGATTAACTATGGCTACACCTTC. This codes for CATSRGLDVINYGYTF.

The genes are TRBV5-1 and TRBJ1-1; D might be TRBD1 (5 bases). CDR1 is SGHRS and CDR2 is YFSETQ in the germline V gene. Trimming removed 0 bases from V and 4 bases from J, with 13 bases in between. CDR3 length: 15 residues. For the CDR3, the DNA is TGCGCCAGCAGCTTGGGTGTGGGGCTGCCCACTGAAGCTTTCTTT. Translating gives CASSLGVGLPTEAFF.

This chain uses TRBV5-1 with TRBJ1-4; D might be TRBD1 (6 bases). Trimming shortened V by 3 bases and J by 5 bases, and 14 bases separated the two germline ends. The germline CDR1 and CDR2 sequences are SGHRS and YFSETQ. The CDR3 is made up of 15 amino acids. CDR3 residues: CASSSQGTANEKLFF. The DNA of the CDR3 is TGCGCCAGCAGCTCCCAGGGGACGGCGAATGAAAAACTGTTTTTT. Full variable domain (remainder filled in from reference TRBV5-1 and TRBJ1-4): KAGVTQTPRYLIKTRGQQVTLSCSPISGHRSVSWYQQTPGQGLQFLFEYFSETQRNKGNFPGRFSGRQFSNSRSEMNVSTLELGDSALYLCASSSQGTANEKLFFGSGTQLSVL.

The chain's CDR3 is CASSETVGLYNEQFF. The CDR3 region has the DNA TGTGCCAGCAGTGAGACTGTGGGTCTCTACAATGAGCAGTTCTTC. V and J are TRBV6-1 and TRBJ2-1, with D unresolved. From germline, CDR1 is MNHNS and CDR2 SASEGT. The length of the CDR3 is 15 residues. V shed 3 bases and J shed 3 bases, with 12 bases lying between them.

This clone was detected a few times. V and J are TRBV6-1 and TRBJ1-5; D may be TRBD1 (5 bases). CDR1 is MNHNS, CDR2 SASEGT, per germline. The CDR3 is 13 amino acids. Trimming took off 4 bases at V and 5 bases at J, with 9 bases between the two ends. The CDR3 reads CASSAGPDQPQHF. CDR3 bases: TGTGCCAGCAGTGCGGGACCTGATCAGCCCCAGCATTTT.

V and J are TRBV6-6 and TRBJ2-3, with a tentative D call TRBD1 (6 bases). Trimming stripped 5 bases from V and 1 base from J, with 16 bases between. Germline loops: CDR1 MNHNY, CDR2 SVGAGI (reference sequence). The CDR3 loop spans 16 amino acids. The CDR3 nucleotides read TGTGCCAGCAGTCAAGGGGGTGTATCGGGCACAGATACGCAGTATTTT. This codes for CASSQGGVSGTDTQYF.

V and J are TRBV28 and TRBJ2-7; D gene ambiguous. The V end was cut by 4 bases, the J end by 7 bases, with 8 bases between. The CDR3 has 11 residues. The germline gives CDR1 MDHEN, CDR2 SYDVKM. In DNA, the CDR3 is TGTGCCAGCAGTTATCGGTGGGAGCAGTACTTC. Translating it yields CASSYRWEQYF.

V usage is TRBV28 and J usage is TRBJ2-6; 7 nucleotides match TRBD1. Per germline, CDR1 MDHEN and CDR2 SYDVKM. The CDR3 totals 14 residues. Losses at the gene ends were 8 bases for V and 1 base for J; bases not matched to a gene: 2. CDR3 amino acids: CASSGGSGANVLTF. The CDR3 DNA follows: TGTGCCAGCTCAGGGGGTTCTGGGGCCAACGTCCTGACTTTC.

V gene TRBV6-4 combines with J gene TRBJ2-1; 15 bases fit TRBD2. CDR1 is MRHNA and CDR2 is SNTAGT in the germline V gene. The CDR3 covers 16 residues. Trimming took 6 bases from V and 7 from J; bases not matched to a gene: 7. For the CDR3, the DNA is TGTGCCAGCAGCGGGACTAGCGGGAGGCCGGGGAATGAGCAGTTCTTC. Translated: CASSGTSGRPGNEQFF.

V gene TRBV28 combines with J gene TRBJ1-6; TRBD1 is a possible D gene (6 bases). CDR1 is MDHEN, CDR2 SYDVKM, per germline. There are 14 residues in the CDR3. Trimming removed 8 bases from V and 2 bases from J, with 10 bases in between. This CDR3 is CASSKGAYNSPLHF. The DNA of the CDR3 is TGTGCCAGCTCAAAGGGGGCCTATAATTCACCCCTCCACTTT.

The chain joins TRBV20-1 to TRBJ2-7; D is ambiguous. The ends were cut back, 5 bases at V and 3 bases at J, with 8 bases in the middle. The CDR3 extends over 11 amino acids. The germline gives CDR1 DFQATT, CDR2 SNEGSKA (reference sequence). The CDR3 nucleotides read TGCAGTGCTCGAAGGGACTACGAGCAGTACTTC. It translates to CSARRDYEQYF.